A selection of T cell receptor beta chains follows, all from one sample in a study of regulatory T cells in long-lasting Graves disease. TCRdb re-analysed the multiplex PCR reads in MiXCR, keeping a single row per CDR3 protein. The sample has 420,000 or so distinct CDR3 sequences, 23% seen once; the top ten hold about 26%. The sequencing used peripheral blood mononuclear cells (PBMCs), collected when the disease was refractory, from a patient treated with antithyroid drugs. The receptors come from a female donor with Graves disease. CDR3s include the opening cysteine and the closing phenylalanine or tryptophan. The D gene is left open where the match is weak.

D	V	J	CDR3
TRBD2	TRBV28	TRBJ2-2	CASSLVAGGAGELFF
TRBD2	TRBV7-9	TRBJ2-3	CASSFLAGGGDTQYF
TRBD1	TRBV19	TRBJ1-2	CASADRGNGYTF
TRBD1	TRBV29-1	TRBJ1-1	CSVGRQGNTEAFF
.	TRBV29-1	TRBJ2-7	CSVEDSGRYEQYF
.	TRBV27	TRBJ2-7	CASSPEQGRSYEQYF
.	TRBV6-2/TRBV6-3	TRBJ2-1	CASSYGTLLNEQFF
TRBD1	TRBV20-1	TRBJ1-2	CSARDFNRGSNTF
.	TRBV12-3/TRBV12-4	TRBJ1-5	CASRNDRTAHSNQPQHF
.	TRBV6-1	TRBJ1-2	CASSAEAGQYYGYTF
TRBD1	TRBV10-3	TRBJ2-2	CAISTGTGDGELFF
TRBD1	TRBV27	TRBJ1-4	CASSLRRTGEKLFF
.	TRBV12-3/TRBV12-4	TRBJ2-7	CASSPLGGYEQYF
.	TRBV3-1	TRBJ1-2	CASSHGATPYTF
TRBD2	TRBV6-9	TRBJ2-1	CASSSPSGRSNEQFF
.	TRBV6-1	TRBJ2-7	CASAPLGRGYEQYF
TRBD2	TRBV12-3/TRBV12-4	TRBJ2-7	CASTLGGGLADEQYF
.	TRBV6-1	TRBJ1-1	CASFRGEAFF
.	TRBV15	TRBJ1-5	CATSRGVDQPQHF
.	TRBV24-1	TRBJ2-7	CATSDSGLQYEQCF
TRBD2	TRBV7-8	TRBJ2-3	CASSPLAVSTDTQYF
TRBD2	TRBV6-1	TRBJ2-5	CASRTSGRAQETQYF
.	TRBV24-1	TRBJ2-2	CATSDYRPARRTGELFF
TRBD1	TRBV12-3/TRBV12-4	TRBJ2-5	CASSLDRGRETQYF
.	TRBV6-5	TRBJ2-1	CASSYSATGHQSYNEQFF
TRBD1	TRBV19	TRBJ2-5	CASARDRAGETQYF
TRBD2	TRBV6-1	TRBJ2-3	CASRPSGIRDTQYF
.	TRBV6-1	TRBJ2-7	CASQGFEQYF
TRBD2	TRBV7-2	TRBJ2-7	CASSLGREAYEQYF
.	TRBV30	TRBJ1-1	CAWRADDTEAFF
.	TRBV6-2/TRBV6-3	TRBJ1-1	CASSYFSSMNTEAFF
.	TRBV27	TRBJ1-5	CASSFAENQPQHF
TRBD2	TRBV6-1	TRBJ2-1	CASSQGLAGVNEQFF
TRBD1	TRBV30	TRBJ1-5	CAWSLGQEVQPQHF
TRBD2	TRBV7-9	TRBJ2-5	CASSPQTSGKSQETQYF
.	TRBV9	TRBJ2-7	CASSKEEGPISYEQYF
.	TRBV7-8	TRBJ1-1	CASSRNQNTEAFF
.	TRBV10-3	TRBJ1-6	CAISRGFGSPLHF
.	TRBV27	TRBJ1-4	CASSLSGSRGEKLFF
.	TRBV2	TRBJ2-2	CASSPQTGTRTGELFF
.	TRBV5-1	TRBJ1-1	CASSWLGGNTEAFF
TRBD1	TRBV7-3	TRBJ1-6	CASSLRDRDNSPLHF
.	TRBV27	TRBJ2-2	CASSFGSNTGELFF
.	TRBV6-1	TRBJ1-1	CASSPRWGGKRNEAFF
TRBD2	TRBV7-2	TRBJ2-2	CASSLASLRRTSGDTGELFF
.	TRBV15	TRBJ1-1	CATSRDIQSSEAFF
.	TRBV6-4	TRBJ1-1	CASSASRFTEAFF